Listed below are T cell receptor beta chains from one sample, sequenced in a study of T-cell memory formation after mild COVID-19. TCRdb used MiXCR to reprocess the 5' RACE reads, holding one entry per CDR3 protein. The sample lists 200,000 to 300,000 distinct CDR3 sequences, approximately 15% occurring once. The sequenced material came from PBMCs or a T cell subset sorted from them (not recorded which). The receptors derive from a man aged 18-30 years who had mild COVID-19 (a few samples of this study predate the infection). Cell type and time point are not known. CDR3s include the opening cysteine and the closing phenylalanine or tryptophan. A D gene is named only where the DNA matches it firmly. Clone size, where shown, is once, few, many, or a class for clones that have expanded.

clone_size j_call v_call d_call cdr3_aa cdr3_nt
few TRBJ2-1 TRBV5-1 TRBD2 CASSRGGGYNEQFF TGCGCCAGCAGCCGCGGGGGGGGCTACAATGAGCAGTTCTTC
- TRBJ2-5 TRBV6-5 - CASSYSRGMETQYF TGTGCCAGCAGTTACTCGAGAGGAATGGAGACCCAGTACTTC
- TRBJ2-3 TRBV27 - CASTTLGADTQYF TGTGCCAGCACCACCCTCGGCGCAGATACGCAGTATTTT
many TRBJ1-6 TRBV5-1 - CASSLNFVELGSPLHF TGCGCCAGCAGCTTGAATTTCGTTGAGTTAGGATCACCCCTCCACTTT
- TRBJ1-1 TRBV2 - CASSEWGTMNTEAFF TGTGCCAGCAGTGAATGGGGGACAATGAACACTGAAGCTTTCTTT
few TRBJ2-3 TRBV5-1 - CASFGLGEDTQYF TGCGCCAGCTTCGGTCTAGGGGAAGATACGCAGTATTTT
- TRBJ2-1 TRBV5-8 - CASSPGDISDEQFF TGTGCCAGCAGCCCCGGGGACATCTCCGATGAGCAGTTCTTC
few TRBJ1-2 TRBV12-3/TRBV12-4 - CASAPLRGGYTF TGTGCCAGCGCCCCCCTCAGGGGTGGCTACACCTTC
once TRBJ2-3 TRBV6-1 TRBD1 CASRTGRKDTQYF TGTGCCAGCAGGACAGGGCGGAAAGATACGCAGTATTTT
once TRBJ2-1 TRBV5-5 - CASSPETVEQFF TGTGCCAGCAGCCCGGAAACGGTTGAGCAGTTCTTC
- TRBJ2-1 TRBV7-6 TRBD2 CASSPPSGSYNEQFF TGTGCCAGCAGCCCTCCTAGCGGTTCCTACAATGAGCAGTTCTTC
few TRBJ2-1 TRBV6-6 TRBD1 CASSSGNRGSTNEQFF TGTGCCAGCAGTTCGGGAAACAGGGGATCAACCAATGAGCAGTTCTTC
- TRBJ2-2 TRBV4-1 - CASSQEGVGELFF TGCGCCAGCAGCCAAGAAGGTGTCGGGGAGCTGTTTTTT
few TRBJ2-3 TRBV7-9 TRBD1 CASSFSSRDREQYF TGTGCCAGCAGCTTCTCATCCCGGGACAGGGAGCAGTATTTT
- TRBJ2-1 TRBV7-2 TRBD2 CASSLELAGKNEQFF TGTGCCAGCAGCTTAGAACTAGCGGGGAAGAATGAGCAGTTCTTC
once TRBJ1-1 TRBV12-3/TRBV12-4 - CASSPSRRGILVNTEAFF TGTGCCAGCAGTCCATCCCGTCGGGGGATTTTAGTGAACACTGAAGCTTTCTTT
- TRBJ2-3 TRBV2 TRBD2 CASRLAGPQYF TGTGCCAGCAGACTAGCGGGGCCGCAGTATTTT
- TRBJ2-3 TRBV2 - CASNRQELTDTQYF TGTGCCAGCAATCGACAGGAACTCACAGATACGCAGTATTTT
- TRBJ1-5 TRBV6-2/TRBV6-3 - CASSGRIRPQHF TGTGCCAGCAGCGGACGGATTCGGCCCCAGCATTTT
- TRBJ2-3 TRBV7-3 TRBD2 CASSPGGPGDTQYF TGTGCCAGCAGCCCGGGGGGGCCGGGGGATACGCAGTATTTT
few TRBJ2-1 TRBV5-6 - CASSSLWGAGNEQFF TGTGCCAGCAGCTCACTTTGGGGGGCGGGTAATGAGCAGTTCTTC
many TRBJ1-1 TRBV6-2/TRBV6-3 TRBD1 CASSFSGGTEAFF TGTGCCAGCAGTTTCTCAGGGGGCACTGAAGCTTTCTTT
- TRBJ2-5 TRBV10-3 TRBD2 CAVRTSGTAGGETQYF TGTGCCGTGAGAACCAGCGGGACCGCGGGCGGAGAGACCCAGTACTTC
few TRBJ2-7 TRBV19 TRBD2 CASSPSVAGSSYEQYF TGTGCCAGTAGCCCGTCGGTAGCGGGAAGCTCCTACGAGCAGTACTTC
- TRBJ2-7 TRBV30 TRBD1 CAWAGTGTYEQYF TGTGCCTGGGCTGGGACAGGGACCTACGAGCAGTACTTC
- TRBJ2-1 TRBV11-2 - CASSLATGDSNNEQFF TGTGCCAGCAGCTTAGCGACAGGTGACTCTAACAATGAGCAGTTCTTC
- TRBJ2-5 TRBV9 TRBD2 CASSPPRGGQETQYF TGTGCCAGCAGCCCACCCCGGGGGGGCCAAGAGACCCAGTACTTC
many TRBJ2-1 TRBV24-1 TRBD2 CATSTSGGTYNEQFF TGTGCCACCAGCACCAGCGGGGGGACCTACAATGAGCAGTTCTTC
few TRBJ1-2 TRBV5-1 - CASSPGTTVLHGYTF TGCGCCAGCAGCCCTGGGACTACAGTTCTGCATGGCTACACCTTC
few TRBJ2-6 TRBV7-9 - CASSLIGTGANVLTF TGTGCCAGCAGCTTAATAGGAACGGGGGCCAACGTCCTGACTTTC
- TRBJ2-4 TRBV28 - CASTGDFKNIQYF TGTGCCAGCACAGGGGATTTCAAAAACATTCAGTACTTC
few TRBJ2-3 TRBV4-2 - CASSHLKSLDTQYF TGTGCCAGCAGCCATCTTAAATCCCTAGATACGCAGTATTTT
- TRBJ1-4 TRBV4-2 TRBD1 CASSQGAGTGDEKLFF TGTGCCAGCAGCCAAGGGGCCGGGACAGGGGACGAAAAACTGTTTTTT
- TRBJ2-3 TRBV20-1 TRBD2 CSARDLASGGSTDTQYF TGCAGTGCTAGAGATTTGGCTAGCGGGGGGTCCACAGATACGCAGTATTTT
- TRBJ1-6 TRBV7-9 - CASSTTTGAGSPLHF TGTGCCAGCAGCACCACGACAGGAGCAGGTTCACCCCTCCACTTT
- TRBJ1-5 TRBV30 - CAWSVRLNQPQHF TGTGCCTGGAGTGTACGGTTAAATCAGCCCCAGCATTTT
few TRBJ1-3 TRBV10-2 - CASSDGSSGNTIYF TGCGCCAGCAGTGATGGAAGCTCTGGAAACACCATATATTTT
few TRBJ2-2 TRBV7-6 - CASSPNLVRGEPGELFF TGTGCCAGCAGCCCCAATTTAGTGCGAGGGGAACCCGGGGAGCTGTTTTTT
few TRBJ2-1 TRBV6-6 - CASTPGDEQFF TGTGCCAGCACCCCTGGGGATGAGCAGTTCTTC
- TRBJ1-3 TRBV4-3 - CASRPGPGAGNTIYF TGCGCCAGCAGACCCGGGCCAGGGGCTGGAAACACCATATATTTT
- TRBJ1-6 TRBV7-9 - CASSLDSYNSPLHF TGTGCCAGCAGCTTAGACAGCTATAATTCACCCCTCCACTTT
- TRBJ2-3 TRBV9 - CASSVGGASTDTQYF TGTGCCAGCAGCGTGGGGGGGGCTAGCACAGATACGCAGTATTTT
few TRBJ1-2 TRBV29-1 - CSVEDLGKSHYGYTF TGCAGCGTTGAAGATCTAGGGAAATCTCACTATGGCTACACCTTC
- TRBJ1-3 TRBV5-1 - CASSSDQGNTIYF TGCGCCAGCAGCTCGGATCAGGGAAACACCATATATTTT
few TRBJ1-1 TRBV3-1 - CASSRRGSSTEAFF TGTGCCAGCAGCCGTAGGGGCTCTAGCACTGAAGCTTTCTTT